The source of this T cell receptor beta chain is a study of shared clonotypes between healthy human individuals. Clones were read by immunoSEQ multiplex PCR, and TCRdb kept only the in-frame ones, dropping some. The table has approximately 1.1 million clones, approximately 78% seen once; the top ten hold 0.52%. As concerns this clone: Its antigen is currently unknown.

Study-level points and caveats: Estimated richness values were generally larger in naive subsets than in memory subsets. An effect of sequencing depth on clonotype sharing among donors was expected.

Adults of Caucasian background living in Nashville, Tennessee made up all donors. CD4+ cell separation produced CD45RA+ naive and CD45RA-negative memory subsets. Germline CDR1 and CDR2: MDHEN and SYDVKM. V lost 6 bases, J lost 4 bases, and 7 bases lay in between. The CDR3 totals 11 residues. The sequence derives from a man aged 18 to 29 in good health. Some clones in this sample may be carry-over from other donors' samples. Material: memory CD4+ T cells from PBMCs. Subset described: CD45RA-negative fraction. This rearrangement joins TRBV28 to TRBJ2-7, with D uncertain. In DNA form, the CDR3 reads TGTGCCAGCAGATATCGATACGAGCAGTACTTC. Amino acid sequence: CASRYRYEQYF.